Following are 27 T cell receptor beta chains from one sample sequenced in a study of tumor-infiltrating lymphocytes in primary liver carcinoma. Co-extraction of RNA and DNA was performed on about 20-32 mg of unsorted bulk tissue. Constant-region priming of 500 ng total RNA yielded TCR beta cDNA. ARM-PCR was slightly modified, and three nested multiplex PCR rounds with it gave rise to the TCR beta libraries. Forward primers for TRBV1-TRBV30 and a C-beta reverse primer served the first two PCR rounds, at 10 cycles each. TCRdb recomputed calls from the multiplex PCR reads with MiXCR, one row per CDR3 protein. The sample yields approximately 120,000 distinct CDR3 sequences, 60% to 80% seen once. The material sequenced was liver tumor tissue from sampling region 3. The subset: tumor region T3, left-lateral pole. These receptors originate from a woman between 55 and 75 years old with primary liver carcinoma and hepatitis B virus infection.

Remarks on this clonotype: This may be a read error, as it is one base from a much larger clone. The chain links TRBV28 to TRBJ2-5; the D is unclear. Germline lookup yields CDR1 MDHEN and CDR2 SYDVKM. The CDR3 consists of 15 residues. The CDR3 sequence is CAGSFSGRLQETQYF. The CDR3 bases are TGTGCCGGCAGTTTTTCGGGCAGGCTCCAAGAGACCCAGTACTTC.

The V gene is TRBV5-5, the J gene TRBJ2-3; TRBD2 is a possible D gene (5 bases). The CDR3 has 16 residues. Germline lookup yields CDR1 SGHKS and CDR2 YYEKEE (reference sequence). V lost 4 bases, J lost 2 bases, and 17 bases lay in between. The CDR3 protein is CASSKSRAAITDTQYF. CDR3 DNA sequence: TGTGCCAGCAGCAAATCCCGAGCGGCTATCACAGATACGCAGTATTTT. Based on the CDR3 plus reference TRBV5-5 and TRBJ2-3, the full variable domain is DAGVTQSPTHLIKTRGQQVTLRCSPISGHKSVSWYQQVLGQGPQFIFQYYEKEERGRGNFPDRFSARQFPNYSSELNVNALLLGDSALYLCASSKSRAAITDTQYFGPGTRLTVL.

The table lists this clonotype with many counts. The chain recombines TRBV6-6 with TRBJ1-5; possibly TRBD1 for D (5 bases). Between the trimmed V and J ends, which lost 6 bases and 1 base, there was a span of 10 bases. CDR3 length equals 14 residues. CDR1 and CDR2 (germline): MNHNY, SVGAGI (reference sequence). The CDR3 protein is CASRPRDSNQPQHF. For the CDR3, the DNA is TGTGCCAGCAGACCCCGGGACAGCAATCAGCCCCAGCATTTT.

About this clonotype itself: The germline gene is not matched at one end of the junction; a read error may be the cause. The chain recombines TRBV11-1 with TRBJ1-4; 8 nucleotides line up with TRBD1. CDR1 and CDR2 from the germline V gene are SGHAT and FQDESV (reference sequence). CDR3 length equals 14 residues. The CDR3 spells CVSSSGQGEEKLFF. The CDR3 DNA follows: TGTGTCAGCAGCTCCGGACAGGGTGAAGAAAAATTGTTTTTT.

The chain links TRBV29-1 to TRBJ2-7; possible D gene TRBD2, 6 bases. CDR1 and CDR2 from the germline V gene are SQVTM and ANQGSEA. V lost 7 bases to trimming and J lost 9 bases, with 19 bases between them. The CDR3 spans 12 residues. CDR3 residues: CSGGVGMGGQYF. CDR3 DNA sequence: TGCAGCGGGGGGGTGGGAATGGGGGGGCAGTACTTC.

On this clonotype itself: One end of the junction is discordant with germline, which a read error may explain. The V gene is TRBV6-6, the J gene TRBJ2-6; 11 nucleotides line up with TRBD2. Per the germline V gene, CDR1 is MNHNY and CDR2 is SVGAGI (reference sequence). The CDR3 covers 18 residues. The CDR3 loop reads CASSPRLAGNPGANVLTF. CDR3 DNA: TGTGCCAGCAGTCCCCGACTAGCGGGGAACCCTGGGGCCAACGTCCTGACCTTC.

The chain employs TRBV6-5 and TRBJ1-1; D is possibly TRBD1 (6 bases). Germline-derived CDR1 and CDR2 are MNHEY and SVGAGI. The CDR3 contains 13 residues. V was cut by 4 bases and J by 6 bases, with 12 bases left in between. The CDR3 DNA follows: TGTGCCAGCAGTTTCGTACAGGGATCTGAAGCTTTCTTT. It translates to CASSFVQGSEAFF.

The count of this clonotype is one. The rearrangement uses TRBV29-1 and TRBJ1-2, with TRBD1 identical over 8 bases. The CDR3 covers 15 residues. Unmatched junction bases numbered 14, after V lost 3 bases and J lost 8 bases. CDR1 and CDR2 from the germline V gene are SQVTM and ANQGSEA. CDR3 in DNA: TGCAGCGTTGATCAGGGGGCAGTAGGGGGCGGCGGCTACACCTTC. This encodes CSVDQGAVGGGGYTF.

The chain joins TRBV5-7 to TRBJ2-1, with D unclear. TRBV5-7 is noted as an ORF with a role that remains uncertain. V was clipped by 4 bases and J by 12 bases, with 17 bases between them. The CDR3 spans 13 residues. This CDR3 reads CASSHCEDAVQFF. The CDR3, as DNA: TGTGCCAGCAGCCATTGTGAGGACGCTGTGCAGTTCTTC.

Many counts were recorded for this clonotype. This rearrangement joins TRBV5-8 to TRBJ2-3; 8 bases match TRBD1. Germline CDR1 SGHTS, CDR2 YDEGEE. V gave up 0 bases and J gave up 2 bases; unmatched junction bases: 5. The CDR3 loop spans 16 amino acids. In DNA form, the CDR3 reads TGTGCCAGCAGCTTGGGATCAGGGGGCATCACAGATACGCAGTATTTT. This codes for CASSLGSGGITDTQYF.

Concerning this clonotype itself: A read error may be the cause here, since a much bigger clone is one base away. The genes are TRBV10-2 and TRBJ2-3, with a weak D call TRBD1 (6 bases). CDR1 is WSHSY, CDR2 SAAADI, per germline. CDR3 length equals 15 residues. The CDR3 bases are TGCGCCAGCAGGGATCCCGGAGTTAGGACAGATATGCAGTATTTT. Translation gives CASRDPGVRTDMQYF.

With respect to this clonotype: One end of the junction fails to match germline, which may point to a read error. This chain links TRBV7-8 with TRBJ2-6, with a weak D call TRBD1 (5 bases). CDR3 size: 17 residues. Germline lookup yields CDR1 SGHVS and CDR2 FQNEAQ. As DNA, the CDR3 is TGTACCAGCAGCATGGACACACCAAGACAGGGGGCCAACGTCCTGACTTTC. Protein product: CTSSMDTPRQGANVLTF.

Remarks on this clonotype: The junction departs from germline at one end; a sequencing error may be responsible. The chain combines TRBV19 with TRBJ1-2, with 10 bases lining up with TRBD1. In germline, CDR1 is LNHDA, CDR2 SQIVND (reference sequence). The CDR3 is 14 residues long. As DNA, the CDR3 is TGTGCCAGTACCACGACAGGGGGCAACTATGGCTACGCCTTC. Amino acid sequence: CASTTTGGNYGYAF.

Turning to this clonotype: A much bigger clone sits one base away, suggesting this may be a read error. The conserved phenylalanine or tryptophan is not found at the CDR3 terminus, so this likely reflects a read error. The gene calls are TRBV14 and TRBJ1-2; D not resolved. Trimming shortened V by 0 bases and J by 2 bases, and 13 bases separated the two germline ends. The CDR3 length is 16 residues. CDR1 is SGHDN, CDR2 FVKESK, per germline. The CDR3 reads CASSQDRGGRNYGYTL. The DNA for the CDR3 is TGTGCCAGCAGCCAAGATCGTGGCGGGAGAAACTATGGCTACACCCTC.

Worth noting for this clonotype: A read error may be the cause here, since a much bigger clone is one base away. The rearrangement links TRBV7-8 to TRBJ2-5, with 8 bases that match TRBD2. The CDR3 covers 14 residues. With V trimmed by 5 bases and J by 4 bases, 6 bases remained unmatched. The germline V gene encodes CDR1 SGHVS and CDR2 FQNEAQ. The CDR3 here is CASSEAGTRETQYF. CDR3 bases: TGTGCCAGCAGCGAGGCCGGGACTAGAGAGACCCAGTACTTC.

Note on this clonotype: At one of its ends the junction is not consistent with the germline gene, which may arise from a read error. In nucleotides, the CDR3 is TGTGCGAGCAGCTCGGGACGGCCCACCAACAATGAGCAGTTCTTC. It is translated as CASSSGRPTNNEQFF. The chain joins TRBV7-8 to TRBJ2-1; D is perhaps TRBD1 or TRBD2 (5 bases each). This CDR3 is 15 amino acids long. Germline CDR1 and CDR2: SGHVS and FQNEAQ. Full variable domain (outside the CDR3, taken from reference TRBV7-8 and TRBJ2-1): GAGVSQSPRYKVAKRGQDVALRCDPISGHVSLFWYQQALGQGPEFLTYFQNEAQLDKSGLPSDRFFAERPEGSVSTLKIQRTQQEDSAVYLCASSSGRPTNNEQFFGPGTRLTVL.

As concerns this clonotype: A much more abundant neighbour one base away suggests this may be a read error. This chain connects TRBV5-1 to TRBJ2-5; D tentatively fits TRBD1 or TRBD2 (6 bases each). The CDR3 totals 16 residues. The V gene lost 4 bases and the J gene lost 8 bases, with 24 bases spanning the gap. Germline V gene sequence: CDR1 SGHRS, CDR2 YFSETQ. The CDR3 DNA follows: TGCGCCAGCAGCACTGGACAGATAGGGGACTCAGCAACCCAGTACTTC. Translating it yields CASSTGQIGDSATQYF.

As concerns this clonotype: One end of the junction does not line up with germline, which may come from a read error. This rearrangement joins TRBV11-2 to TRBJ2-1, with D perhaps TRBD1 (6 bases). This CDR3 has 15 residues. Looked up from germline, CDR1 is SGHAT and CDR2 is FQNNGV. CDR3 sequence reads: CASSSRDMVLDEQFF. The CDR3 nucleotides read TGTGCTAGCAGCTCCCGGGACATGGTCCTGGATGAGCAGTTCTTC.

A note on this clonotype: The conserved phenylalanine or tryptophan normally closing the CDR3 is absent here, so this likely arose from a read error. This chain connects TRBV11-1 to TRBJ2-2, with no clear D. The V and J ends lost 6 bases and 6 bases respectively, with 17 bases between them. Germline assignment: CDR1 SGHAT and CDR2 FQDESV (reference sequence). The CDR3 is 15 amino acids. The CDR3 coding sequence is TGTGCCAGCAGTCCCGGTCCGCTTCAGGCCGGGGAGCTGTTTTCT. Protein product: CASSPGPLQAGELFS.

Comments on this clonotype: A read error is possible here, since a much larger clone lies one base away. The rearrangement uses TRBV10-3 and TRBJ2-1; D ambiguous. The CDR3 length is 14 residues. Per the germline V gene, CDR1 is ENHRY and CDR2 is SYGVKD. The CDR3 spells CTISESPAYNEQFF. CDR3 DNA sequence: TGTACCATCAGTGAGTCGCCAGCCTACAATGAGCAGTTCTTC.

This clonotype showed up just a few times. This sequence joins TRBV24-1 and TRBJ2-5, with D uncertain. V was shortened by 4 bases and J by 0 bases, with 8 bases between the two germline ends. This CDR3 is built from 14 residues. The germline CDR1 and CDR2 sequences are KGHDR and SFDVKD. CDR3 coding DNA: TGTGCCACCAGTGAATCAGGCTACCAAGAGACCCAGTACTTC. Translated, it gives CATSESGYQETQYF.

This clonotype was detected ten times or more. The chain has TRBV9 and TRBJ1-1; D may be TRBD1 (5 bases). Trimming shortened V by 0 bases and J by 0 bases, and 9 bases separated the two germline ends. Per the germline V gene, CDR1 is SGDLS and CDR2 is YYNGEE. The CDR3 length is 15 residues. CDR3 sequence reads: CASSVEGRMNTEAFF. The CDR3 nucleotides read TGTGCCAGCAGCGTAGAGGGACGGATGAACACTGAAGCTTTCTTT. Variable domain in full (rest from reference TRBV9 and TRBJ1-1): DSGVTQTPKHLITATGQRVTLRCSPRSGDLSVYWYQQSLDQGLQFLIQYYNGEERAKGNILERFSAQQFPDLHSELNLSSLELGDSALYFCASSVEGRMNTEAFFGQGTRLTVV.

This clonotype occurred many times. The chain employs TRBV29-1 and TRBJ1-1; maybe TRBD1 (5 bases). This CDR3 is built from 12 residues. CDR1 SQVTM and CDR2 ANQGSEA come from the germline V gene. Deletions cut 6 bases from V and 4 bases from J, with 12 bases between. The CDR3 nucleotides read TGCAGCGTGCGACCTGGGGGCACTGAAGCTTTCTTT. Its translation is CSVRPGGTEAFF.

This clonotype was found many times. The rearrangement joins TRBV10-3 to TRBJ1-3, with TRBD1 matching over 7 bases. CDR1 and CDR2 (germline): ENHRY, SYGVKD. The ends lost 7 bases at V and 6 bases at J; junction bases unmatched: 9. The CDR3 consists of 14 residues. The CDR3 DNA sequence: TGTGCCATCACAGGGGGGAGTAACGAAAACACCATATATTTT. Its protein is CAITGGSNENTIYF.

With respect to this clonotype: One end of the junction does not line up with germline, which may come from a read error. This sequence joins TRBV11-2 and TRBJ2-1; 7 bases fit TRBD2. The CDR3 sequence is 16 residues long. Germline lookup yields CDR1 SGHAT and CDR2 FQNNGV. CDR3 nucleotide sequence: TGTGCAAGCAGCTTAGGAGGCGGGAGTTTTAACAATGAGCAGTTCTTC. Residues: CASSLGGGSFNNEQFF. Variable domain in full (rest from reference TRBV11-2 and TRBJ2-1): EAGVAQSPRYKIIEKRQSVAFWCNPISGHATLYWYQQILGQGPKLLIQFQNNGVVDDSQLPKDRFSAERLKGVDSTLKIQPAKLEDSAVYLCASSLGGGSFNNEQFFGPGTRLTVL.

This clonotype has a count of ten or more. CDR3 sequence reads: CASSPGTGLIRTEAFF. CDR3 in DNA: TGCGCCAGCAGCCCGGGGACAGGGCTGATAAGGACTGAAGCTTTCTTT. The rearrangement links TRBV5-1 to TRBJ1-1, with 9 bases fitting TRBD1. This CDR3 is built from 16 residues. Germline V gene lookup returns CDR1 SGHRS and CDR2 YFSETQ. The V and J ends lost 4 bases and 5 bases, in that order; junction bases with no gene match: 12.

A word on this clonotype: The junction differs from germline at one of its ends, possibly a read error. This chain connects TRBV11-2 to TRBJ2-7, with 8 bases fitting TRBD1. The CDR3 covers 15 residues. Germline V lookup: CDR1 SGHAT, CDR2 FQNNGV. The CDR3 here is CASSLVPTGAYEQNF. As DNA, the CDR3 is TGTGCCAGTAGCTTAGTCCCGACAGGGGCCTACGAACAGAACTTC.